This passage covers 22 T cell receptor beta chains from one sample sequenced in a study of blood T cell repertoires in COVID-19. Assay used: immunoSEQ multiplex PCR; TCRdb lists only in-frame clones, some missing. The data show some 320,000 clones, 70% to 90% seen once. Sequencing was carried out using PBMCs or T cells enriched from blood (not recorded which). Receptors were obtained from a woman aged 30 to 39 who had recovered from COVID-19.

Concerning this clone: Other nucleotide sequences in the sample specify the same CDR3. CDR3 amino acids: CASSLGGNYGYTF. CDR3 DNA: TGTGCCAGCAGTTTGGGGGGGAACTATGGCTACACCTTC. The gene calls are TRBV28 and TRBJ1-2; D may be TRBD1 (5 bases). The germline CDR1 and CDR2 sequences are MDHEN and SYDVKM. Trimming stripped 3 bases from V and 2 bases from J, with 7 bases between. This CDR3 is 13 amino acids long.

This chain links TRBV5-1 with TRBJ2-7, with 14 bases identical to TRBD2. Germline V gene sequence: CDR1 SGHRS, CDR2 YFSETQ. J gave up 5 bases and V 0 bases, and 1 base lay outside the gene matches. CDR3 length equals 15 residues. CDR3 loop: CASSLGTSGGNEQYF. The CDR3 nucleotides are TGCGCCAGCAGCTTGGGGACTAGCGGGGGGAACGAGCAGTACTTC.

Turning to this clone: This sample also contains other DNA sequences that code for the same CDR3. V and J are TRBV12-3 or TRBV12-4 and TRBJ2-5; the D is unclear. This CDR3 region has 13 residues. V was trimmed by 2 bases and J by 2 bases, leaving 6 bases between them. As DNA, the CDR3 is TGTGCCAGCAGTTTAAGAGGTCAAGAGACCCAGTACTTC. Translated: CASSLRGQETQYF.

This clone was picked up a small number of times. The rearrangement uses TRBV24-1 and TRBJ2-2; D unresolved. Germline CDR1 KGHDR, CDR2 SFDVKD. The CDR3 sequence is 12 residues long. Trimming stripped 1 base from V and 7 bases from J, with 3 bases between. The CDR3 nucleotides read TGTGCCACCAGTGATTTCGTCGGGGAGCTGTTTTTT. It translates to CATSDFVGELFF.

V is TRBV6-6 and J is TRBJ1-2, with 8 bases that match TRBD1. The CDR3 extends over 14 amino acids. CDR1 MNHNY and CDR2 SVGAGI come from the germline V gene (reference sequence). Trimming took 7 bases from V and 3 from J; bases not matched to a gene: 7. Here the CDR3 reads CASIKNRGDYGYTF. The CDR3 region has the DNA TGTGCCAGCATCAAAAACAGGGGGGACTATGGCTACACCTTC.

The chain uses TRBV28 and TRBJ1-2; the match to TRBD1 covers 8 bases. The length of the CDR3 is 14 residues. Germline CDR1 reads MDHEN; CDR2 reads SYDVKM. Unmatched junction bases numbered 5, after V lost 4 bases and J lost 4 bases. CDR3 nucleotide sequence: TGTGCCAGCAGTTCCCGGACAGGGCGCTATGGCTACACCTTC. This translates into CASSSRTGRYGYTF.

The J gene is TRBJ1-2, the V gene TRBV2; 10 nucleotides match TRBD1. CDR1 and CDR2 from the germline V gene are SNHLY and FYNNEI. V shed 7 bases, J shed 6 bases, and the junction held 5 bases outside the gene matches. The CDR3 is 13 amino acids. The CDR3, as DNA: TGTGCCAGCAACCCGACAGGGGGCCATGGCTACACCTTC. It encodes CASNPTGGHGYTF.

This chain's CDR3 is CASSPKAREFSYEQYF. The CDR3 DNA follows: TGTGCCAGCTCACCTAAGGCCAGGGAATTTTCCTACGAGCAGTACTTC. The chain links TRBV18 to TRBJ2-7; a possible D gene is TRBD1 (5 bases). The V and J ends lost 3 bases and 1 base respectively, with 16 bases between them. Germline loops: CDR1 KGHSH, CDR2 LQKENI. This CDR3 is 16 amino acids long.

The V and J genes are TRBV7-8 and TRBJ2-3; no clear D gene. V gave up 5 bases and J gave up 0 bases, with 12 bases separating them. Per the germline V gene, CDR1 is SGHVS and CDR2 is FQNEAQ. CDR3 length equals 15 residues. CDR3 sequence (DNA): TGTGCCAGCAGCCATCCAAGAGGTAGCACAGATACGCAGTATTTT. This translates into CASSHPRGSTDTQYF.

The chain couples TRBV7-3 to TRBJ2-2; D is perhaps TRBD2 (5 bases). This CDR3 is 16 amino acids long. V lost 5 bases to trimming and J lost 5 bases, with 18 bases between them. Germline V CDR1 and CDR2: SGHTA, FQGTGA. CDR3 nucleotides: TGTGCCAGCAGCCCACACGAGGCCGAGGGAACCGGGGAGCTGTTTTTT. It yields the protein CASSPHEAEGTGELFF.

The genes are TRBV3-1 (or the pseudogene TRBV3-2) and TRBJ2-7, with 7 bases matching TRBD2. The germline V gene encodes CDR1 LGHDT and CDR2 YNNKEL (reference sequence). This CDR3 spans 14 amino acids. With V trimmed by 4 bases and J by 0 bases, 3 bases remained unmatched. The CDR3 sequence is CASSRGGSSYEQYF. The CDR3 DNA sequence: TGTGCCAGCAGCCGGGGGGGGAGCTCCTACGAGCAGTACTTC.

This clone occurred a few times. This rearrangement joins TRBV7-2 to TRBJ1-5, with D uncertain. The CDR3 is 13 residues long. V gave up 3 bases and J gave up 5 bases, with 8 bases separating them. Per germline, CDR1 SGHTA and CDR2 FQGNSA. The CDR3 here is CASSFRADQPQHF. The CDR3 DNA reads TGTGCCAGCAGCTTCCGAGCTGATCAGCCCCAGCATTTT. Variable domain in full (rest from reference TRBV7-2 and TRBJ1-5): GAGVSQSPSNKVTEKGKDVELRCDPISGHTALYWYRQSLGQGLEFLIYFQGNSAPDKSGLPSDRFSAERTGGSVSTLTIQRTQQEDSAVYLCASSFRADQPQHFGDGTRLSIL.

V and J are TRBV15 and TRBJ2-5; D gene uncertain. Germline lookup yields CDR1 LNHNV and CDR2 YYDKDF (reference sequence). The length of the CDR3 is 13 residues. The germline V and J ends were trimmed by 2 bases and 0 bases, with 4 bases remaining between them. The CDR3 nucleotides read TGTGCCACCAGCAGATCATACCAAGAGACCCAGTACTTC. It is translated as CATSRSYQETQYF. Full variable domain (missing parts from reference TRBV15 and TRBJ2-5): DAMVIQNPRYQVTQFGKPVTLSCSQTLNHNVMYWYQQKSSQAPKLLFHYYDKDFNNEADTPDNFQSRRPNTSFCFLDIRSPGLGDTAMYLCATSRSYQETQYFGPGTRLLVL.

This clone has more than one count but fewer than ten. The chain carries TRBV29-1 and TRBJ2-7, with D possibly TRBD1 on 6 matching bases. CDR1 and CDR2 from the germline V gene are SQVTM and ANQGSEA. Trimming took off 6 bases at V and 1 base at J, with 22 bases between the two ends. CDR3 length: 16 residues. CDR3 in amino acids: CSVGGVVGLGSYEQYF. CDR3 coding DNA: TGCAGCGTAGGGGGAGTAGTGGGCTTGGGGTCCTACGAGCAGTACTTC.

The chain recombines TRBV7-9 with TRBJ2-1; possible D gene TRBD2, 6 bases. This CDR3 region has 11 residues. Between the trimmed V and J ends, which lost 6 bases and 10 bases, there was a span of 10 bases. The germline V gene has CDR1 SEHNR and CDR2 FQNEAQ (reference sequence). CDR3: CASSSEGEQFF. The CDR3 DNA follows: TGTGCCAGCAGTTCGGAGGGGGAGCAGTTCTTC.

Concerning this clone: Within the sample, other DNA sequences also encode this same CDR3. The genes are TRBV5-1 and TRBJ1-1; D not resolved. Deletions cut 0 bases from V and 2 bases from J, with 8 bases between. The V gene's germline CDR1 is SGHRS and CDR2 YFSETQ. The length of the CDR3 is 14 residues. The CDR3 nucleotides are TGCGCCAGCAGCTTGGCTAGCGGAAACACTGAAGCTTTCTTT. Residues: CASSLASGNTEAFF. Full variable domain (rest looked up from reference TRBV5-1 and TRBJ1-1): KAGVTQTPRYLIKTRGQQVTLSCSPISGHRSVSWYQQTPGQGLQFLFEYFSETQRNKGNFPGRFSGRQFSNSRSEMNVSTLELGDSALYLCASSLASGNTEAFFGQGTRLTVV.

The genes are TRBV14 and TRBJ1-1, with 7 bases identical to TRBD1. After removal of 3 bases from V and 3 bases from J, the junction contained 7 bases not matched to a gene. Germline V gene data show CDR1 as SGHDN and CDR2 as FVKESK. This CDR3 region has 15 residues. CDR3 sequence reads: CASSHDRVGYTEAFF. The CDR3 DNA follows: TGTGCCAGCAGCCACGACAGGGTGGGCTACACTGAAGCTTTCTTT.

The chain couples TRBV5-8 to TRBJ1-5; 11 bases match TRBD1. V lost 3 bases to trimming and J lost 6 bases; unmatched junction nucleotides: 11. Germline V gene sequence: CDR1 SGHTS, CDR2 YDEGEE. The CDR3 is 17 amino acids. The CDR3 reads CASSSIRGTGGPQPQHF. CDR3 DNA sequence: TGTGCCAGCAGCTCAATAAGGGGGACAGGGGGTCCTCAGCCCCAGCATTTT.

The chain recombines TRBV28 with TRBJ2-1, with D possibly being TRBD2 (6 bases). This CDR3 is built from 17 residues. The V end lost 2 bases, the J end lost 0 bases, and 14 bases lay between the germline ends. Germline V CDR1 and CDR2: MDHEN, SYDVKM. CDR3 residues: CASSLAWAGGSYNEQFF. DNA of the CDR3: TGTGCCAGCAGTTTAGCCTGGGCCGGGGGCTCCTACAATGAGCAGTTCTTC.

The gene calls are TRBV18 and TRBJ1-4; 10 nucleotides match TRBD1. With V trimmed by 4 bases and J by 0 bases, 2 bases remained unmatched. The CDR3 contains 16 residues. Germline CDR1 KGHSH, CDR2 LQKENI. The CDR3 here is CASSRQGASTNEKLFF. CDR3 sequence (DNA): TGTGCCAGCTCACGACAGGGGGCATCAACTAATGAAAAACTGTTTTTT. Complete variable domain (other parts from reference TRBV18 and TRBJ1-4): NAGVMQNPRHLVRRRGQEARLRCSPMKGHSHVYWYRQLPEEGLKFMVYLQKENIIDESGMPKERFSAEFPKEGPSILRIQQVVRGDSAAYFCASSRQGASTNEKLFFGSGTQLSVL.

The gene calls are TRBV19 and TRBJ1-4; D unresolved. This CDR3 region has 14 residues. CDR1 and CDR2 from the germline V gene are LNHDA and SQIVND (reference sequence). V lost 5 bases and J 7 bases, leaving 14 bases between the germline ends. The CDR3 DNA reads TGTGCCAGTAGTGGCGGGAGGCGGACTGAAAAACTGTTTTTT. It is translated as CASSGGRRTEKLFF.

This rearrangement joins TRBV4-2 to TRBJ1-4; possibly TRBD1 for D (5 bases). The CDR3 extends over 15 amino acids. V was pared by 1 base and J by 5 bases, with 11 bases between. The germline V gene encodes CDR1 LGHNA and CDR2 YNFKEQ. The CDR3 region is CASSQVDRENEKLFF. The CDR3 nucleotides are TGTGCCAGCAGCCAAGTCGACAGAGAAAATGAAAAACTGTTTTTT.